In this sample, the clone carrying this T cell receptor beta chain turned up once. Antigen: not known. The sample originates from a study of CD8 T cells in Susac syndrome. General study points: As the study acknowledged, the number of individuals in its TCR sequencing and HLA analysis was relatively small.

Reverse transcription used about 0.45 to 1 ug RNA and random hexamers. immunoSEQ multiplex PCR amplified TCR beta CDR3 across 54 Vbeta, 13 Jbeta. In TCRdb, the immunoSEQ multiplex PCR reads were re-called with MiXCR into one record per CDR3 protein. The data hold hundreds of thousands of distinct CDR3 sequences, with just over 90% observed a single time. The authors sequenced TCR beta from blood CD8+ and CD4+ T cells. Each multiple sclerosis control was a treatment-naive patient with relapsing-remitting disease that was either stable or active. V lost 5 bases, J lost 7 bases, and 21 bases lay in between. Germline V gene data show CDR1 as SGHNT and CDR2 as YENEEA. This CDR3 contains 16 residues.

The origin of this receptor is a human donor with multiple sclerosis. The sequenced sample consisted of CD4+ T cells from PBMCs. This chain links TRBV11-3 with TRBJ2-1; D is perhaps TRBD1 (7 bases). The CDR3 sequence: CASSGGDRWVRNEQFF. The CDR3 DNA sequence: TGTGCCAGCAGCGGAGGGGACAGATGGGTTCGGAATGAGCAGTTCTTC. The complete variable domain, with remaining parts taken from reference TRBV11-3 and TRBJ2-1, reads EAGVVQSPRYKIIEKKQPVAFWCNPISGHNTLYWYLQNLGQGPELLIRYENEEAVDDSQLPKDRFSAERLKGVDSTLKIQPAELGDSAVYLCASSGGDRWVRNEQFFGPGTRLTVL.